This is a list of T cell receptor beta chains from one sample in a study of CD8 T cell repertoires and HIV-1 epitope variants. These receptors' targets are unknown. The method was immunoSEQ multiplex PCR; TCRdb's version includes in-frame clones alone and lacks a portion of them. This table has 5,000 to 6,500 clones, around two thirds appearing once. The sequenced material came from cultured CD8+ T cells derived from PBMCs. These receptors were obtained from a male donor with HIV. CDR3s include the opening cysteine and the closing phenylalanine or tryptophan. D genes are given only for firm matches. Clone size is given for some rows only: seen once, a few or many times, or a class if the clone is expanded.

j_gene: TRBJ1-1
abundance: -
v_gene: TRBV29-1
d_gene: TRBD1
CDR3nt: TGCAGCGGAGACAGGGACACTGAAGCTTTCTTT
CDR3aa: CSGDRDTEAFF

j_gene: TRBJ2-5
abundance: -
v_gene: TRBV5-5
d_gene: -
CDR3nt: TGTGCCAGCAGCTTGTGGGGGGAGACCCAGTACTTC
CDR3aa: CASSLWGETQYF

j_gene: TRBJ1-1
abundance: -
v_gene: TRBV5-8
d_gene: -
CDR3nt: TGTGCCAGCAGCTTGTCGGTGGGCAGCTGGAACACTGAAGCTTTCTTT
CDR3aa: CASSLSVGSWNTEAFF

j_gene: TRBJ1-1
abundance: -
v_gene: TRBV18
d_gene: -
CDR3nt: TGTGCCAGCTCACCCCGGGACCTATTAGGAAACACTGAAGCTTTCTTT
CDR3aa: CASSPRDLLGNTEAFF

j_gene: TRBJ2-2
abundance: -
v_gene: TRBV28
d_gene: TRBD2
CDR3nt: TGTGCCAGCAGACCAGCGGGAGGCACCGGGGAGCTGTTTTTT
CDR3aa: CASRPAGGTGELFF

j_gene: TRBJ2-7
abundance: -
v_gene: TRBV28
d_gene: TRBD2
CDR3nt: TGTGCCAGCAGTCCGGAAGCGGGAGTAAGCGAGCAGTACTTC
CDR3aa: CASSPEAGVSEQYF

j_gene: TRBJ2-7
abundance: few
v_gene: TRBV7-7
d_gene: -
CDR3nt: TGTGCCAGCAGCCCGGACAGTTCCTACGAGCAGTACTTC
CDR3aa: CASSPDSSYEQYF

j_gene: TRBJ1-2
abundance: few
v_gene: TRBV5-4
d_gene: TRBD1
CDR3nt: TGTGCCAGCAGCTGGCAGGAGACAGGGCTCGGCTACACCTTC
CDR3aa: CASSWQETGLGYTF

j_gene: TRBJ2-7
abundance: -
v_gene: TRBV5-1
d_gene: -
CDR3nt: TGCGCCAGCAGCCAGCGGGCCACCTACGAGCAGTACTTC
CDR3aa: CASSQRATYEQYF

j_gene: TRBJ2-3
abundance: few
v_gene: TRBV19
d_gene: -
CDR3nt: TGTGCCAGTACCTTGACGGGAAGCACAGATACGCAGTATTTT
CDR3aa: CASTLTGSTDTQYF

j_gene: TRBJ1-5
abundance: -
v_gene: TRBV7-8
d_gene: -
CDR3nt: TGTGCCAGCAGCTTAGCGAGATGGCAGGCCAATCAGCCCCAGCATTTT
CDR3aa: CASSLARWQANQPQHF

j_gene: TRBJ1-4
abundance: -
v_gene: TRBV2
d_gene: -
CDR3nt: TGTGCCAGCACACGGACCCGGGGGGAAAAACTGTTTTTT
CDR3aa: CASTRTRGEKLFF

j_gene: TRBJ2-1
abundance: -
v_gene: TRBV7-9
d_gene: TRBD2
CDR3nt: TGTGCCAGCAGCTTACTAGCGGGAGAGGGCAATGAGCAGTTCTTC
CDR3aa: CASSLLAGEGNEQFF

j_gene: TRBJ2-7
abundance: -
v_gene: TRBV11-1
d_gene: -
CDR3nt: TGTGCCAGCAGCTTACGAGCGGGCGAGCAGTACTTC
CDR3aa: CASSLRAGEQYF

j_gene: TRBJ2-7
abundance: -
v_gene: TRBV29-1
d_gene: -
CDR3nt: TGCAGCGTTGAGGGGTACGGATACGAGCAGTACTTC
CDR3aa: CSVEGYGYEQYF

j_gene: TRBJ2-7
abundance: -
v_gene: TRBV5-4
d_gene: TRBD1
CDR3nt: TGTGCCAGCAGCTGGCAGTCGACCAGGGGGCTATACGAGCAGTACTTC
CDR3aa: CASSWQSTRGLYEQYF

j_gene: TRBJ2-2
abundance: -
v_gene: TRBV21-1
d_gene: -
CDR3nt: TGTGCCAGCAGCAATCGACAGACCGGGGAGCTGTTTTTT
CDR3aa: CASSNRQTGELFF

j_gene: TRBJ2-7
abundance: -
v_gene: TRBV27
d_gene: -
CDR3nt: TGTGCCAGCAGTTTACAAGCCGGTAGCTCCTACGAGCAGTACTTC
CDR3aa: CASSLQAGSSYEQYF

j_gene: TRBJ1-1
abundance: few
v_gene: TRBV5-4
d_gene: -
CDR3nt: TGTGCCAGCAGCTTGGCCGAGGGGACTGAAGCTTTCTTT
CDR3aa: CASSLAEGTEAFF

j_gene: TRBJ2-7
abundance: few
v_gene: TRBV6-5
d_gene: -
CDR3nt: TGTGCCAGCAGCCCCGGGGCGATTACCTACGAGCAGTACTTC
CDR3aa: CASSPGAITYEQYF

j_gene: TRBJ2-2
abundance: -
v_gene: TRBV6-5
d_gene: TRBD2
CDR3nt: TGTGCCAGCAGTTACTCGGCGGGGGGGAACACCGGGGAGCTGTTTTTT
CDR3aa: CASSYSAGGNTGELFF

j_gene: TRBJ2-3
abundance: -
v_gene: TRBV5-8
d_gene: -
CDR3nt: TGTGCCAGCAGCCCGGGTAGCTCACACACAGATACGCAGTATTTT
CDR3aa: CASSPGSSHTDTQYF

j_gene: TRBJ2-1
abundance: -
v_gene: TRBV11-3
d_gene: -
CDR3nt: TGTGCCAGCAGCTTTGAGGGAGGCAATGAGCAGTTCTTC
CDR3aa: CASSFEGGNEQFF

j_gene: TRBJ2-7
abundance: few
v_gene: TRBV7-9
d_gene: TRBD1
CDR3nt: TGTGCCAGCAGCGAGATTCAGGGGGCGATCAACGAGCAGTACTTC
CDR3aa: CASSEIQGAINEQYF

j_gene: TRBJ2-5
abundance: -
v_gene: TRBV19
d_gene: -
CDR3nt: TGTGCCAGTAGTGATGAGGGGCGGGCCCTAGAGACCCAGTACTTC
CDR3aa: CASSDEGRALETQYF

j_gene: TRBJ2-5
abundance: -
v_gene: TRBV4-1
d_gene: TRBD2
CDR3nt: TGCGCCAGCAGCCAAACTAGCGGGATAGGAGAGACCCAGTACTTC
CDR3aa: CASSQTSGIGETQYF

j_gene: TRBJ2-2
abundance: -
v_gene: TRBV13
d_gene: -
CDR3nt: TGTGCCAGCAGCCCGGGGAGAGGGAACACCGGGGAGCTGTTTTTT
CDR3aa: CASSPGRGNTGELFF

j_gene: TRBJ2-2
abundance: -
v_gene: TRBV6-6
d_gene: -
CDR3nt: TGTGCCAGCAGTTACTCGGAGGGCCTGGACCCCGGGGAGCTGTTTTTT
CDR3aa: CASSYSEGLDPGELFF

j_gene: TRBJ1-1
abundance: -
v_gene: TRBV21-1
d_gene: -
CDR3nt: TGTGCCAGCAGCATCCAGGGGGACAGACCCTCGACCCCACAAGCTTTCTTT
CDR3aa: CASSIQGDRPSTPQAFF

j_gene: TRBJ1-1
abundance: once
v_gene: TRBV6-5
d_gene: -
CDR3nt: TGTGCCAGCGCCTTACAGGGTAACACTGAAGCTTTCTTT
CDR3aa: CASALQGNTEAFF

j_gene: TRBJ2-1
abundance: -
v_gene: TRBV4-3
d_gene: TRBD1
CDR3nt: TGCGCCAGCAGCCAAGATGAGGGGGCGAATGAGCAGTTCTTC
CDR3aa: CASSQDEGANEQFF

j_gene: TRBJ1-4
abundance: -
v_gene: TRBV28
d_gene: -
CDR3nt: TGTGCCAGCAGTTTCCCTCTCCTCAGAGGGGGAAAACTGTTTTTT
CDR3aa: CASSFPLLRGGKLFF

j_gene: TRBJ2-7
abundance: few
v_gene: TRBV6-5
d_gene: TRBD1
CDR3nt: TGTGCCAGCAGTTCGGGACCGGGACAGGTAGCATACGAGCAGTACTTC
CDR3aa: CASSSGPGQVAYEQYF

j_gene: TRBJ1-1
abundance: -
v_gene: TRBV19
d_gene: -
CDR3nt: TGTGCCAGCCGCCCCGAGGCCATGAACACTGAAGCTTTCTTT
CDR3aa: CASRPEAMNTEAFF

j_gene: TRBJ2-5
abundance: -
v_gene: TRBV7-8
d_gene: -
CDR3nt: TGTGCCAGCAGCTTACTCATCCAAGAGACCCAGTACTTC
CDR3aa: CASSLLIQETQYF

j_gene: TRBJ2-1
abundance: few
v_gene: TRBV19
d_gene: TRBD1
CDR3nt: TGTGCCAGTAGTATCTCAGGGGGCGTTGAGCAGTTCTTC
CDR3aa: CASSISGGVEQFF

j_gene: TRBJ2-1
abundance: -
v_gene: TRBV18
d_gene: TRBD2
CDR3nt: TGTGCCAGCTCATCCACTAGCGGGGATTACAATGAGCAGTTCTTC
CDR3aa: CASSSTSGDYNEQFF

j_gene: TRBJ2-1
abundance: -
v_gene: TRBV29-1
d_gene: TRBD2
CDR3nt: TGCAGCGTTCGGGGACTAGCGATGGATGAGCAGTTCTTC
CDR3aa: CSVRGLAMDEQFF

j_gene: TRBJ2-7
abundance: -
v_gene: TRBV10-3
d_gene: -
CDR3nt: TGTGCCATCAGTGCCCAAACTTCTTACGAGCAGTACTTC
CDR3aa: CAISAQTSYEQYF

j_gene: TRBJ2-4
abundance: -
v_gene: TRBV19
d_gene: -
CDR3nt: TGTGCCAGTAGTTTAGGACCAGGATTGGGCAAAAACATTCAGTACTTC
CDR3aa: CASSLGPGLGKNIQYF

j_gene: TRBJ1-1
abundance: -
v_gene: TRBV11-2
d_gene: -
CDR3nt: TGTGCCAGCAGCTTGGGGGCTCCACGCGAAGCTTTCTTT
CDR3aa: CASSLGAPREAFF

j_gene: TRBJ2-1
abundance: few
v_gene: TRBV19
d_gene: TRBD2
CDR3nt: TGTGCCAGTAGTATAGGACTAGCGGGGTATGAGCAGTTCTTC
CDR3aa: CASSIGLAGYEQFF

j_gene: TRBJ2-5
abundance: -
v_gene: TRBV5-1
d_gene: -
CDR3nt: TGCGCCAGCAGCGAGGGACGGAGTAGTTGGGAGACCCAGTACTTC
CDR3aa: CASSEGRSSWETQYF

j_gene: TRBJ2-1
abundance: -
v_gene: TRBV7-2
d_gene: TRBD2
CDR3nt: TGTGCCAGCAGCTTGACTAGCGGGAAAAACAATGAGCAGTTCTTC
CDR3aa: CASSLTSGKNNEQFF

j_gene: TRBJ1-3
abundance: -
v_gene: TRBV5-1
d_gene: -
CDR3nt: TGCGCCAGCAGCTTGGACGGAAACACCATATATTTT
CDR3aa: CASSLDGNTIYF

j_gene: TRBJ2-5
abundance: -
v_gene: TRBV5-4
d_gene: TRBD2
CDR3nt: TGTGCCAGCAGCTGGGGACCGGGGGGCCAAGAGACCCAGTACTTC
CDR3aa: CASSWGPGGQETQYF

j_gene: TRBJ1-1
abundance: -
v_gene: TRBV6-1
d_gene: TRBD1
CDR3nt: TGTGCCAGCAGTGTTGACAGGGGGGCAACTGAAGCTTTCTTT
CDR3aa: CASSVDRGATEAFF

j_gene: TRBJ2-7
abundance: few
v_gene: TRBV5-4
d_gene: -
CDR3nt: TGTGCCAGCAGCACCCCGGACAGCTCCTACGAGCAGTACTTC
CDR3aa: CASSTPDSSYEQYF

j_gene: TRBJ2-3
abundance: -
v_gene: TRBV5-4
d_gene: -
CDR3nt: TGTGCCAGCAGCTTCGGAGGGGGCGCAGATACGCAGTATTTT
CDR3aa: CASSFGGGADTQYF

j_gene: TRBJ2-3
abundance: -
v_gene: TRBV5-1
d_gene: -
CDR3nt: TGCGCCAGCAGCCCAACCCCGAGCGGTAGCACAGATACGCAGTATTTT
CDR3aa: CASSPTPSGSTDTQYF